These 13 T cell receptor beta chains share one sample of origin, sequenced in a study of blood T cell repertoires in COVID-19. Some clones are missing from TCRdb's copy, which holds only in-frame ones; the method was immunoSEQ multiplex PCR. The top ten clones hold more than 9% of a sample with fewer than 250,000 clones, roughly 80% of them seen once. Material for sequencing was peripheral blood. The receptors derive from a woman of 80 years or more with COVID-19, enrolled during active disease.

This chain links TRBV6-6 with TRBJ1-2; D might be TRBD1 (6 bases). V lost 2 bases, J lost 5 bases, and 12 bases lay in between. This CDR3 is 14 amino acids long. The germline V gene has CDR1 MNHNY and CDR2 SVGAGI (reference sequence). The CDR3 bases are TGTGCCAGCAGTTACCAACAGGGAGCGTATGGCTACACCTTC. This gives the protein CASSYQQGAYGYTF.

The rearrangement joins TRBV28 to TRBJ1-5, with D unclear. CDR3 length equals 14 residues. V was trimmed by 6 bases and J by 10 bases, leaving 19 bases between them. Germline V gene sequence: CDR1 MDHEN, CDR2 SYDVKM. CDR3 nucleotide sequence: TGTGCCAGCAGAGGACCGGGATCCGGACGCCCCCAGCATTTT. Translated: CASRGPGSGRPQHF.

The chain couples TRBV18 to TRBJ2-6; 12 bases agree with TRBD2. This CDR3 is built from 19 residues. The trim removed 3 bases at V and 0 bases at J, leaving 6 bases unmatched. Germline CDR1 KGHSH, CDR2 LQKENI. The CDR3 spells CASSPRLAGARSGANVLTF. CDR3 coding DNA: TGTGCCAGCTCACCCCGACTAGCGGGGGCCCGCTCTGGGGCCAACGTCCTGACTTTC. The whole variable domain, filled in from reference TRBV18 and TRBJ2-6, reads NAGVMQNPRHLVRRRGQEARLRCSPMKGHSHVYWYRQLPEEGLKFMVYLQKENIIDESGMPKERFSAEFPKEGPSILRIQQVVRGDSAAYFCASSPRLAGARSGANVLTFGAGSRLTVL.

Note on this clone: This sample also contains other DNA sequences that code for the same CDR3. The chain employs TRBV5-1 and TRBJ1-1; D is unclear. Trimming took off 0 bases at V and 5 bases at J, with 11 bases between the two ends. Germline values: CDR1 SGHRS, CDR2 YFSETQ. The CDR3 sequence is 14 residues long. The CDR3 protein is CASSLGGKDTEAFF. In DNA form, the CDR3 reads TGCGCCAGCAGCTTGGGAGGGAAAGATACTGAAGCTTTCTTT.

The rearrangement uses TRBV11-3 and TRBJ2-5, with 11 bases fitting TRBD2. Germline-derived CDR1 and CDR2 are SGHNT and YENEEA. The CDR3 extends over 18 amino acids. The trim removed 4 bases at V and 5 bases at J, leaving 15 bases unmatched. The CDR3 region has the DNA TGTGCCAGCAGCTCAGGCCCCCTAGCGGGGGGCAGGAGGGAGACCCAGTACTTC. Protein: CASSSGPLAGGRRETQYF. Filled out from reference TRBV11-3 and TRBJ2-5, the complete variable domain reads EAGVVQSPRYKIIEKKQPVAFWCNPISGHNTLYWYLQNLGQGPELLIRYENEEAVDDSQLPKDRFSAERLKGVDSTLKIQPAELGDSAVYLCASSSGPLAGGRRETQYFGPGTRLLVL.

The rearrangement uses TRBV7-3 and TRBJ2-2, with D perhaps matching TRBD2 (5 bases). The V and J ends lost 5 bases and 5 bases respectively, with 15 bases between them. This CDR3 contains 15 residues. Germline V lookup: CDR1 SGHTA, CDR2 FQGTGA. CDR3 protein: CASSPGLTGTGELFF. DNA for the CDR3: TGTGCCAGCAGCCCCGGACTTACGGGAACCGGGGAGCTGTTTTTT.

The V call is TRBV28, the J call TRBJ1-1; D may be TRBD1 (6 bases). Germline V gene sequence: CDR1 MDHEN, CDR2 SYDVKM. The V end was cut by 6 bases, the J end by 1 base, with 12 bases between. CDR3 length equals 14 residues. The CDR3 nucleotides are TGTGCCAGCAGGAGGGCCAGGGGGAACACTGAAGCTTTCTTT. This sequence encodes CASRRARGNTEAFF.

The chain employs TRBV6-5 and TRBJ2-7, with 7 bases aligning to TRBD1. Losses at the gene ends were 6 bases for V and 3 bases for J; bases not matched to a gene: 5. The CDR3 is 13 amino acids. CDR1 MNHEY and CDR2 SVGAGI come from the germline V gene. The DNA for the CDR3 is TGTGCCAGCAGGGTAACAGGGGACTACGAGCAGTACGTC. Translating it yields CASRVTGDYEQYV.

This chain joins TRBV14 and TRBJ1-2; D uncertain. CDR1 is SGHDN, CDR2 FVKESK, per germline. The CDR3 is 15 amino acids. The V and J ends lost 4 bases and 2 bases respectively, with 14 bases between them. The CDR3 is CASSPQVEVNYGYTF. The DNA of the CDR3 is TGTGCCAGCAGCCCCCAAGTAGAGGTGAACTATGGCTACACCTTC.

This clone was found once. The chain has TRBV7-3 and TRBJ2-5; TRBD1 might be the D (6 bases). CDR3 length equals 15 residues. The germline V and J ends were trimmed by 4 bases and 4 bases, with 16 bases remaining between them. CDR1 is SGHTA, CDR2 FQGTGA, per germline. The CDR3 protein is CASSSQPGQVETQYF. The CDR3 region has the DNA TGTGCCAGCAGCTCTCAACCGGGACAAGTAGAGACCCAGTACTTC.

This clone occurred once. The chain carries TRBV5-5 and TRBJ1-4; TRBD1 aligns across 7 bases. Germline V gene sequence: CDR1 SGHKS, CDR2 YYEKEE (reference sequence). The length of the CDR3 is 14 residues. Germline trimming cut 2 bases from V and 6 bases from J; bases unmatched to any gene: 4. The CDR3 DNA is TGTGCCAGCAGCTTTCGACAGGGCTATGAAAAACTGTTTTTT. Translated: CASSFRQGYEKLFF.

The rearrangement links TRBV3-1 (or the pseudogene TRBV3-2) to TRBJ1-2; perhaps TRBD1 as D (6 bases). The length of the CDR3 is 18 residues. Trimming took 0 bases from V and 0 from J, leaving 17 bases between them. Germline V gives CDR1 LGHDT, CDR2 YNNKEL (reference sequence). This CDR3 reads CASSQESQGGGSNYGYTF. In DNA, the CDR3 is TGTGCCAGCAGCCAAGAAAGTCAGGGAGGGGGTTCTAACTATGGCTACACCTTC.

Concerning this clone: This sample includes further DNA sequences coding for the same CDR3. The chain uses TRBV5-1 and TRBJ1-4, with 8 positions matching TRBD1. Per germline, CDR1 SGHRS and CDR2 YFSETQ. V gave up 0 bases and J gave up 7 bases; unmatched junction bases: 2. CDR3 length equals 14 residues. The CDR3 nucleotides read TGCGCCAGCAGCTTGGGACAGGGGAGTGAAAAACTGTTTTTT. Its translation is CASSLGQGSEKLFF.